This T cell receptor beta chain was sequenced for a study of CD8 T cells in ankylosing spondylitis. TCRdb reanalysed the 5' RACE reads using MiXCR and keeps one entry per CDR3 protein. Here the sample spans 350,000 or so distinct CDR3 sequences, 14% to 15% being singletons. This CDR3 region has 14 residues. The trim removed 2 bases at V and 3 bases at J, leaving 3 bases unmatched. The germline V gene encodes CDR1 LGHDT and CDR2 YNNKEL (reference sequence). This clonotype was found a few times. Its antigen is still unknown. General observations from the study: Reportedly, significant enrichment of disease-linked clones occurred in matched ankylosing spondylitis synovial fluid. Disease-associated clones were CD8+ and fairly uncommon in peripheral blood. Prior literature has documented some motif variants in synovial fluid and blood from reactive arthritis. What seemed typical of ankylosing spondylitis blood was a TCR beta motif built from roughly 8 highly homologous variants.

This rearrangement joins TRBV3-1 to TRBJ2-5, with 7 bases identical to TRBD2. The sequenced material came from blood, either unsorted or a sorted T cell fraction (not recorded which). The clonotype originates from a male donor with ankylosing spondylitis or in good health (not recorded which). The DNA for the CDR3 is TGTGCCAGCAGCCAACTGGGAGGGAAAGAGACCCAGTACTTC. It yields the protein CASSQLGGKETQYF.